This TCR beta chain originates from a study of blood T cell repertoires in COVID-19. Study summary: In each case, the material was cDNA or gDNA derived from T cells, B-cell-depleted T cells, or PBMCs.

The V end lost 5 bases, the J end lost 6 bases, and 22 bases lay between the germline ends. The CDR3 is 16 amino acids. Per the germline V gene, CDR1 is SGHTA and CDR2 is FQGNSA. In the original processing: By means of reference gene primer amplification, nucleated cell counts were estimated. The protocol was immunoSEQ multiplex PCR, while the TCRdb copy is restricted to in-frame clones and leaves out a portion. That table gives V, J and clone size, and the DNA gave D and trimming. Of 200,000 to 250,000 clones in the sample, approximately 80% were seen once. Participant ages covered roughly 18 to 89 years across 25 or so US areas. Assignments of participants to cohorts depended upon their own reported clinical history.

This TCR derives from a woman in her sixties or seventies who had recovered from COVID-19. The chain is built from TRBV7-2 and TRBJ1-2, with D perhaps TRBD1 (6 bases). The specimen sequenced was PBMCs or T cells enriched from blood (not recorded which). The DNA of the CDR3 is TGTGCCAGCAGCCTAATGGTGGGACAACCTGGTAATGGCTACACCTTC. This codes for CASSLMVGQPGNGYTF.